The rows below give T cell receptor beta chains drawn from one sample of a study of T-cell reconstitution after alpha-beta-depleted transplantation in children. TCRdb re-analysed the PCR reads in MiXCR, keeping a single row per CDR3 protein. The repertoire includes a few hundred thousand distinct CDR3 sequences, 10% of them detected once, and 2% to 3% sits in the top ten. The source was PBMCs from the stem cell graft donor, collected from the stem cell graft. The receptors come from a human donor who donated a stem cell graft to a child with acute lymphoblastic leukemia. The CDR3 runs from the conserved cysteine through the conserved F or W. A D gene is named only where the DNA matches it firmly.

TRBJ2-1 TRBV11-2 TRBD2 CASSLYLAGGLNYNEQFF
TRBJ2-7 TRBV3-1 NA CASTQDRKRTYEQYF
TRBJ2-1 TRBV5-1 NA CASSSGASSYNEQFF
TRBJ2-6 TRBV12-3/TRBV12-4 NA CASSSDGSGANVLTF
TRBJ2-1 TRBV28 NA CASSPTETSYNEQFF
TRBJ2-7 TRBV7-9 TRBD2 CASSLPAGAEQYF
TRBJ2-7 TRBV10-3 TRBD2 CAIRSEGGSRFYEQYF
TRBJ2-5 TRBV6-5 NA CASSRGETQYF
TRBJ1-3 TRBV28 NA CASSLQGVGNTIYF
TRBJ2-7 TRBV29-1 NA CSVRTGSSYEQYF
TRBJ2-1 TRBV12-3/TRBV12-4 NA CASSRKDEQFF
TRBJ2-4 TRBV9 TRBD1 CASSVPRQGKNIQYF
TRBJ2-5 TRBV12-3/TRBV12-4 NA CASSLPGGETQYF
TRBJ2-1 TRBV5-4 NA CASSLTKNEQFF
TRBJ1-2 TRBV14 TRBD1 CASSLRTGRPNYGYTF
TRBJ2-1 TRBV12-3/TRBV12-4 TRBD2 CASSGGTSGSANEQFF
TRBJ1-2 TRBV12-3/TRBV12-4 NA CAITRGNNGYTF
TRBJ2-1 TRBV30 NA CAWSGPQSSYNEQFF
TRBJ2-1 TRBV6-5 NA CASSYSAGHNEQFF
TRBJ2-6 TRBV28 TRBD2 CASTPGGDGANVLTF
TRBJ2-1 TRBV28 TRBD2 CASSPPQGLANEQFF
TRBJ2-1 TRBV20-1 NA CSAVDNEQFF
TRBJ2-5 TRBV4-1 NA CASSQERQETQYF
TRBJ1-2 TRBV28 NA CASSSRLGTGGYTF
TRBJ1-2 TRBV6-5 NA CASSTSGQGREGYTF